This TCR beta chain was identified during a study of prognosis after radiotherapy for stage I lung cancer. At the level of the study: Without exception, patients with non-small cell lung cancer were deemed medically inoperable. Roughly seven of the patients had squamous cell carcinoma tumors, while under 15 had adenocarcinoma tumors. Study-wide points: A difference in TRBV and TRBJ gene usage was reportedly seen between patients with and without metastases.

Germline V gene lookup returns CDR1 LNHDA and CDR2 SQIVND (reference sequence). The V gene end was trimmed by 3 bases and the J gene end by 4 bases; junction bases not matched to a gene: 5. CDR3 length: 15 amino acids. The table lists this clonotype with many counts. Its specificity is not known. Two-round multiplex PCR on genomic DNA was the method by which TCR beta CDR3 was amplified. The first PCR round targeted every TRBV and TRBJ gene with specific primers. TCRdb processed the multiplex PCR reads anew with MiXCR; each CDR3 protein has one entry. The sample records more than 25,000 distinct CDR3 sequences, around 30% being singletons.

The source was PBMCs, collected before or after stereotactic body radiation therapy (not recorded which). The chain carries TRBV19 and TRBJ1-1; 10 bases line up with TRBD1. This sequence originates from a donor at least 50 years old with non-small cell lung cancer. This CDR3 is CASSMVGTGVTEAFF. The CDR3 DNA reads TGTGCCAGTAGTATGGTAGGGACAGGGGTCACTGAAGCTTTCTTT.